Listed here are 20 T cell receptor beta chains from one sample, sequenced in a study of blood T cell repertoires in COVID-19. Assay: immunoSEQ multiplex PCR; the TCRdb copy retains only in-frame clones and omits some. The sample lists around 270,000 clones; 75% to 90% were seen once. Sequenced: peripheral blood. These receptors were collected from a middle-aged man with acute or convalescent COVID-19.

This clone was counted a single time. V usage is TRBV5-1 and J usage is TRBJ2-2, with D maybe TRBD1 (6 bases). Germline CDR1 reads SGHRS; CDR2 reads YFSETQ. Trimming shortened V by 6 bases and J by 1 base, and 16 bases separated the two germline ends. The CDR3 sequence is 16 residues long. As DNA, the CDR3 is TGCGCCAGCACCTACCCGGGACAAAAGAACACCGGGGAGCTGTTTTTT. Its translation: CASTYPGQKNTGELFF. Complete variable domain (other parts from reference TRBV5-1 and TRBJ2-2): KAGVTQTPRYLIKTRGQQVTLSCSPISGHRSVSWYQQTPGQGLQFLFEYFSETQRNKGNFPGRFSGRQFSNSRSEMNVSTLELGDSALYLCASTYPGQKNTGELFFGEGSRLTVL.

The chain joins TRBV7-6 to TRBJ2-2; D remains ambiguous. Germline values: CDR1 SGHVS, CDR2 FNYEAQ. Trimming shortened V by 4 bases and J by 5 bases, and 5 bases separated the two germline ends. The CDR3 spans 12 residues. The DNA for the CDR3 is TGTGCCAGCAGCTACTCGACCGGGGAGCTGTTTTTT. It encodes CASSYSTGELFF.

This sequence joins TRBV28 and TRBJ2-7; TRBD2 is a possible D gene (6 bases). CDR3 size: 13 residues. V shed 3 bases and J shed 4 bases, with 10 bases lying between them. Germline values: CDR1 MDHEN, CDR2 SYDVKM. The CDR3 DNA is TGTGCCAGCAGTTTTCCCGGAGGGTACGAGCAGTACTTC. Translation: CASSFPGGYEQYF.

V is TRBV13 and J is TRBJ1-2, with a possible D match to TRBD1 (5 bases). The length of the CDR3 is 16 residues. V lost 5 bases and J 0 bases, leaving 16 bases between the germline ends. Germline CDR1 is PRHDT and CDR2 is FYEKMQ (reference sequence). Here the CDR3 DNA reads TGTGCCAGCAGCCCTATCCAGGGACTTACTAACTATGGCTACACCTTC. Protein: CASSPIQGLTNYGYTF.

CDR3 sequence reads: CASSRTRGYNEQFF. Here the CDR3 DNA reads TGTGCCAGCAGTCGCACCCGGGGGTACAATGAGCAGTTCTTC. V is TRBV6-5 and J is TRBJ2-1, with a possible D match to TRBD2 (6 bases). The CDR3 length is 14 residues. V was cut by 5 bases and J by 4 bases, with 12 bases left in between. The V gene's germline CDR1 is MNHEY and CDR2 SVGAGI.

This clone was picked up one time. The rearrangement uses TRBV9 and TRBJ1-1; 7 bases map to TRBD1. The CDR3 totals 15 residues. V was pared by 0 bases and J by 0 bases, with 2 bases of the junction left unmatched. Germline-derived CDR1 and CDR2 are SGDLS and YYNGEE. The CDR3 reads CASSVGGGLNTEAFF. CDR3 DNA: TGTGCCAGCAGCGTAGGAGGGGGCTTGAACACTGAAGCTTTCTTT.

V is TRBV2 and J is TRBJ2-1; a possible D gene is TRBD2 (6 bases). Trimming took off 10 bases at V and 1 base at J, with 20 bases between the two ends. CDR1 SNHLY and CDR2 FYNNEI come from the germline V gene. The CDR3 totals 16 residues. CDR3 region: CAITSQGGDSYNEQFF. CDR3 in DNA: TGTGCCATCACTTCTCAGGGCGGGGATTCCTACAATGAGCAGTTCTTC.

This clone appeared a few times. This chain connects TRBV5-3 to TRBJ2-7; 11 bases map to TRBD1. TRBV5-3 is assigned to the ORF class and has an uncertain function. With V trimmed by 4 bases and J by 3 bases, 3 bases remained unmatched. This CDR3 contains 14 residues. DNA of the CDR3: TGTGCCAGAAGCCCCGGGACAGGGGGCTACGAGCAGTACTTC. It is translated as CARSPGTGGYEQYF.

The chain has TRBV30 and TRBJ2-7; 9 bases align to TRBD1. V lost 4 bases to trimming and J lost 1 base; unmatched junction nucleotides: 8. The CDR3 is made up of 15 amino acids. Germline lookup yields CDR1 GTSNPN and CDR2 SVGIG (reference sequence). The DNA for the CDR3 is TGTGCCTGGACCATAGGGGACAGGGTTTCCTACGAGCAGTACTTC. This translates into CAWTIGDRVSYEQYF.

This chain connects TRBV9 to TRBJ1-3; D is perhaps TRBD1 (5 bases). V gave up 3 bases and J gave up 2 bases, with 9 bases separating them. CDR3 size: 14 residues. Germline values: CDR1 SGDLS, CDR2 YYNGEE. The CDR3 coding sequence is TGTGCCAGCAGCGCCAGGGTAACTGGAAACACCATATATTTT. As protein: CASSARVTGNTIYF. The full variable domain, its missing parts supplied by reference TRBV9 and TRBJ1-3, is DSGVTQTPKHLITATGQRVTLRCSPRSGDLSVYWYQQSLDQGLQFLIQYYNGEERAKGNILERFSAQQFPDLHSELNLSSLELGDSALYFCASSARVTGNTIYFGEGSWLTVV.

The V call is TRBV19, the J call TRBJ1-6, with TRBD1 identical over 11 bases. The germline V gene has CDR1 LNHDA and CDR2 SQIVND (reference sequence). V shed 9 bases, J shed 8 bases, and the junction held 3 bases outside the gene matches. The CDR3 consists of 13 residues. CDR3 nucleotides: TGTGCCAGCCTGGGACAGGGGGATTCACCCCTCCACTTT. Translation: CASLGQGDSPLHF.

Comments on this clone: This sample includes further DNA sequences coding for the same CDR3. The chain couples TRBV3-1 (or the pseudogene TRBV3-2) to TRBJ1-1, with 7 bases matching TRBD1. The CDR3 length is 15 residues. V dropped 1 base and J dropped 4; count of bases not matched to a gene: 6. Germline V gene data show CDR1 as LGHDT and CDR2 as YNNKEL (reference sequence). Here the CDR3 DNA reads TGTGCCAGCAGCCAAGGGATAGGGGGCGGCACTGAAGCTTTCTTT. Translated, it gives CASSQGIGGGTEAFF.

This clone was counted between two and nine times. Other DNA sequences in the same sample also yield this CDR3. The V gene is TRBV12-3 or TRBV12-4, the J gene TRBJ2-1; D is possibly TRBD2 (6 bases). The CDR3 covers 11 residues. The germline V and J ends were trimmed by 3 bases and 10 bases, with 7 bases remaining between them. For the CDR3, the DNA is TGTGCCAGCAGTTTGGGGAGGGAGCAGTTCTTC. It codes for CASSLGREQFF.

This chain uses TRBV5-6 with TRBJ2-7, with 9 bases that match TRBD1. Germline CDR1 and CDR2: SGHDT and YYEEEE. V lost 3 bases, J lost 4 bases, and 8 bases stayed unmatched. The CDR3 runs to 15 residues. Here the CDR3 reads CASSSVGTGPYEQYF. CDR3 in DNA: TGTGCCAGCAGCTCCGTCGGGACAGGGCCTTACGAGCAGTACTTC.

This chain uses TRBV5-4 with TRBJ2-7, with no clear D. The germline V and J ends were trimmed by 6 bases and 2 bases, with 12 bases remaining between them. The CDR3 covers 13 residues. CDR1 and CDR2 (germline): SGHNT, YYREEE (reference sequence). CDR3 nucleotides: TGTGCCAGCAAGTCCCAGGCCACCTACGAGCAGTACTTC. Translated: CASKSQATYEQYF.

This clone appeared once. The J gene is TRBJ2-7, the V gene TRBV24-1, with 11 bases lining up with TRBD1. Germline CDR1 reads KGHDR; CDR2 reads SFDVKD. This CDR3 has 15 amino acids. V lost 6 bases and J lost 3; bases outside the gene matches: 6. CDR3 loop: CATSNAGTGGYEQYF. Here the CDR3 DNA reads TGTGCCACCAGTAATGCCGGGACAGGGGGCTACGAGCAGTACTTC.

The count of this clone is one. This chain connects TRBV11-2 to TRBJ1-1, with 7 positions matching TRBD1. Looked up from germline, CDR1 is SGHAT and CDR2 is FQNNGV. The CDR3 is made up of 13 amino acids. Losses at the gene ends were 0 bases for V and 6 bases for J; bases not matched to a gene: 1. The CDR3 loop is CASSLDGTAEAFF. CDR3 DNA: TGTGCCAGCAGCTTAGACGGGACAGCTGAAGCTTTCTTT.

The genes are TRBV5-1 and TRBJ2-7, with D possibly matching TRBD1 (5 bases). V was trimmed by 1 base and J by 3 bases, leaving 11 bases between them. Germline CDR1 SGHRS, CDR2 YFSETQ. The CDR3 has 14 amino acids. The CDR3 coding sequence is TGCGCCAGCAGCTTGTTTGCAGGGAACTACGAGCAGTACTTC. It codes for CASSLFAGNYEQYF.

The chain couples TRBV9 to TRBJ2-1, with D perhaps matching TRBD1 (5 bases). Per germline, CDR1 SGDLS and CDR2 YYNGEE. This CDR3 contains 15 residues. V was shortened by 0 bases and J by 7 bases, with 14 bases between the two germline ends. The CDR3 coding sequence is TGTGCCAGCAGCGTAGGAGGTCAGGGCGGAAATGAGCAGTTCTTC. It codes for CASSVGGQGGNEQFF.

Here the CDR3 DNA reads TGTGCCAGCTCGCATAGGCTAGCGGGGGACACAGATACGCAGTATTTT. Translating gives CASSHRLAGDTDTQYF. The rearrangement links TRBV7-8 to TRBJ2-3, with 10 bases aligning to TRBD2. Unmatched junction bases numbered 10, after V lost 8 bases and J lost 2 bases. The CDR3 extends over 16 amino acids. Germline V gene lookup returns CDR1 SGHVS and CDR2 FQNEAQ. The full variable domain, rest sourced from reference TRBV7-8 and TRBJ2-3, is GAGVSQSPRYKVAKRGQDVALRCDPISGHVSLFWYQQALGQGPEFLTYFQNEAQLDKSGLPSDRFFAERPEGSVSTLKIQRTQQEDSAVYLCASSHRLAGDTDTQYFGPGTRLTVL.